This entry lists 14 T cell receptor beta chains sequenced from one sample in a study of blood T cells in healthy people across ages. It was with a sample-barcoded 5' primer and a J-beta primer mix that a second PCR of roughly 6 to 12 cycles was run. TCRdb redid the calling of the 5' RACE reads with MiXCR, one entry per CDR3 protein. The sample shows about 780,000 distinct CDR3 sequences, about 47% of them seen only once. The source material was blood. All receptors come from a man aged 80 or over in good health.

The gene calls are TRBV6-1 and TRBJ1-1, with TRBD1 as a possible D gene (6 bases). This CDR3 spans 12 amino acids. Trimming removed 6 bases from V and 6 bases from J, with 11 bases in between. Germline V lookup: CDR1 MNHNS, CDR2 SASEGT. For the CDR3, the DNA is TGTGCCAGCAGCCCAACAGGGTCTGAAGCTTTCTTT. Amino acid sequence: CASSPTGSEAFF.

This clonotype was seen more than once but under ten times. The chain is built from TRBV20-1 and TRBJ2-5; TRBD1 aligns across 9 bases. This CDR3 has 14 residues. V lost 5 bases and J lost 7; bases outside the gene matches: 11. The V gene's germline CDR1 is DFQATT and CDR2 SNEGSKA (reference sequence). CDR3 protein: CSASGGQGLGTQYF. In DNA, the CDR3 is TGCAGTGCTTCAGGGGGACAGGGACTCGGGACCCAGTACTTC.

This chain joins TRBV21-1 and TRBJ2-4; the table gives TRBD2 as D, unverified against the DNA. TRBV21-1 is a pseudogene segment. The CDR3 totals 18 residues. In DNA form, the CDR3 reads TGTGCCAGCAGCAAAGTGACGACTAGCGGGAGGACCAAAAACATTCAGTACTTC. Residues: CASSKVTTSGRTKNIQYF.

V gene TRBV4-2 combines with J gene TRBJ2-2; D might be TRBD1 (5 bases). The V end was cut by 1 base, the J end by 1 base, with 16 bases between. The CDR3 has 18 residues. The V gene's germline CDR1 is LGHNA and CDR2 YNFKEQ. The DNA of the CDR3 is TGTGCCAGCAGCCAAGTCACTGGGGCACTACTGAACACCGGGGAGCTGTTTTTT. This gives the protein CASSQVTGALLNTGELFF.

This sequence joins TRBV24-1 and TRBJ2-5, with D perhaps being TRBD1 or TRBD2 (5 bases each). Trimming removed 0 bases from V and 11 bases from J, with 15 bases in between. Germline values: CDR1 KGHDR, CDR2 SFDVKD. This CDR3 region has 14 residues. DNA for the CDR3: TGTGCCACCAGTGATTTGGGGGGTCGGGATGAGCAGTACTTC. Translated, it gives CATSDLGGRDEQYF.

V is TRBV7-8 and J is TRBJ2-7; TRBD2 aligns across 7 bases. Germline CDR1 reads SGHVS; CDR2 reads FQNEAQ. J was trimmed by 0 bases and V by 5 bases; bases with no gene match: 7. This CDR3 is 15 amino acids long. The CDR3 sequence is CASSTLADLSYEQYF. CDR3 sequence (DNA): TGTGCCAGCAGCACCCTAGCGGACCTCTCCTACGAGCAGTACTTC. The full variable domain, completed using reference TRBV7-8 and TRBJ2-7, is GAGVSQSPRYKVAKRGQDVALRCDPISGHVSLFWYQQALGQGPEFLTYFQNEAQLDKSGLPSDRFFAERPEGSVSTLKIQRTQQEDSAVYLCASSTLADLSYEQYFGPGTRLTVT.

This clonotype came up a few times. The chain is built from TRBV12-3 or TRBV12-4 and TRBJ2-1; D possibly matches TRBD1 or TRBD2 (5 bases each). Trimming took off 2 bases at V and 4 bases at J, with 9 bases between the two ends. The CDR3 loop spans 14 amino acids. CDR3 nucleotides: TGTGCCAGCAGTTTATTTGGGGGTTACAATGAGCAGTTCTTC. It specifies CASSLFGGYNEQFF.

The chain couples TRBV5-6 to TRBJ2-3; TRBD2 is a possible D gene (7 bases). This CDR3 has 16 amino acids. Trimming removed 0 bases from V and 3 bases from J, with 14 bases in between. Germline V gene data show CDR1 as SGHDT and CDR2 as YYEEEE. DNA of the CDR3: TGTGCCAGCAGCTTGGGGGGGGGCGCTCGGACAGATACGCAGTATTTT. Translated: CASSLGGGARTDTQYF.

This chain joins TRBV20-1 and TRBJ2-1; tentatively, D is TRBD1 or TRBD2 (5 bases each). V was pared by 4 bases and J by 4 bases, with 14 bases between. The germline gives CDR1 DFQATT, CDR2 SNEGSKA (reference sequence). This CDR3 is 14 amino acids long. CDR3 DNA sequence: TGCAGTGCTATCTTACCGGGACGATACAATGAGCAGTTCTTC. The encoded protein is CSAILPGRYNEQFF.

The rearrangement uses TRBV7-3 and TRBJ2-5, with D perhaps matching TRBD2 (5 bases). The germline V and J ends were trimmed by 5 bases and 4 bases, with 23 bases remaining between them. The CDR3 consists of 17 residues. Germline V gene data show CDR1 as SGHTA and CDR2 as FQGTGA. Written as DNA, the CDR3 is TGTGCCAGCAGCAAAGGCCCTGAGGCTAGCAGGAGAGAGACCCAGTACTTC. This gives the protein CASSKGPEASRRETQYF.

This chain's CDR3 is CASSADSFSYNEQFF. DNA of the CDR3: TGTGCCAGCAGCGCTGACAGTTTCTCCTACAATGAGCAGTTCTTC. The V call is TRBV5-4, the J call TRBJ2-1, with a weak D call TRBD1 (5 bases). The CDR3 is 15 residues long. The V gene lost 4 bases and the J gene lost 0 bases, with 11 bases spanning the gap. Germline V gives CDR1 SGHNT, CDR2 YYREEE (reference sequence).

The V call is TRBV4-1, the J call TRBJ2-1, with 14 nucleotides matching TRBD2. The V segment lost 0 bases and the J segment 1 base; nucleotides outside the gene matches: 8. The CDR3 has 20 residues. Per the germline V gene, CDR1 is MGHRA and CDR2 is YSYEKL. In DNA form, the CDR3 reads TGCGCCAGCAGCCAAGATAAGGGACTAGCGGGAGCCTGGTCCTACAATGAGCAGTTCTTC. Encoded protein: CASSQDKGLAGAWSYNEQFF.

V usage is TRBV7-2 and J usage is TRBJ2-7, with 13 positions matching TRBD2. J was trimmed by 4 bases and V by 8 bases; bases with no gene match: 5. The germline CDR1 and CDR2 sequences are SGHTA and FQGNSA. The CDR3 is 14 residues long. CDR3 sequence (DNA): TGTGCCAGCGCTTCGACTAGCGGGAGGTACGAGCAGTACTTC. This sequence encodes CASASTSGRYEQYF.

This clonotype was recorded a few times. A read error may explain this, as a much larger clone is one base away. The gene calls are TRBV29-1 and TRBJ2-3; D possibly corresponds to TRBD2 (5 bases). The V gene's germline CDR1 is SQVTM and CDR2 ANQGSEA. CDR3 length equals 11 residues. Trimming took 7 bases from V and 8 from J, leaving 13 bases between them. The CDR3 spells CSGRNEGTQYF. As DNA, the CDR3 is TGCAGCGGCAGGAATGAGGGTACGCAGTATTTT.